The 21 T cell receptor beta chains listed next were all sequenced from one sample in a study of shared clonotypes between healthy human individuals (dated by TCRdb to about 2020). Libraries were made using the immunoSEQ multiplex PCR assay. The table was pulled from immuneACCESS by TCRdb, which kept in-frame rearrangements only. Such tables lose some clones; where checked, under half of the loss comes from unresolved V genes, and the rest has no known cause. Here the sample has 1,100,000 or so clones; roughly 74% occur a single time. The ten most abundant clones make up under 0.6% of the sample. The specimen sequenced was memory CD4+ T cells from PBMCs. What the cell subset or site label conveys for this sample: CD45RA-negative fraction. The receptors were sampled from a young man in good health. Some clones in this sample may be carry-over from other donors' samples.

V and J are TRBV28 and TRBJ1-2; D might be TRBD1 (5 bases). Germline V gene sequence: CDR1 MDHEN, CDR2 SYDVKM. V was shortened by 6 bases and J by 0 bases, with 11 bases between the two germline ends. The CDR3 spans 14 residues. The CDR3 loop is CASRVATANYGYTF. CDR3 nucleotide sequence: TGTGCCAGCAGAGTCGCGACAGCTAACTATGGCTACACCTTC.

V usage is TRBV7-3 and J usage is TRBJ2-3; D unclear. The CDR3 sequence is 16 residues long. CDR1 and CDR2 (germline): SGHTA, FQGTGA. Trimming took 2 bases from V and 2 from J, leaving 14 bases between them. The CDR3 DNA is TGTGCCAGCAGCTTAGGGCTACTCGCAGACACAGATACGCAGTATTTT. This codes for CASSLGLLADTDTQYF.

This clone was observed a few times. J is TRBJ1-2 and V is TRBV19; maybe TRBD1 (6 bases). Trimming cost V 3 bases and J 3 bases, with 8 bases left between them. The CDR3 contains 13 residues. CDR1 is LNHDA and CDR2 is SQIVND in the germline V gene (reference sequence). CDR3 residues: CASSIGQYYGYTF. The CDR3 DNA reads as TGTGCCAGTAGTATCGGACAGTACTATGGCTACACCTTC.

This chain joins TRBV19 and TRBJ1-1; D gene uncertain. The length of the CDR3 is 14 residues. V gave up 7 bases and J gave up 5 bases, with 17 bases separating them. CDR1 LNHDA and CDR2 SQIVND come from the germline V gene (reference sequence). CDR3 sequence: CASTDGGRRTEAFF. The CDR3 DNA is TGTGCCAGTACCGACGGCGGGAGACGGACTGAAGCTTTCTTT.

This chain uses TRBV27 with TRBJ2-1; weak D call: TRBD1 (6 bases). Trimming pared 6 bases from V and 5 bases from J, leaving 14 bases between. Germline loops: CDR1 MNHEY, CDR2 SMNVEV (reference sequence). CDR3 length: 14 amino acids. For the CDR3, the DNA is TGTGCCAGCAGCCTAGGGGACATCAACAATGAGCAGTTCTTC. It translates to CASSLGDINNEQFF.

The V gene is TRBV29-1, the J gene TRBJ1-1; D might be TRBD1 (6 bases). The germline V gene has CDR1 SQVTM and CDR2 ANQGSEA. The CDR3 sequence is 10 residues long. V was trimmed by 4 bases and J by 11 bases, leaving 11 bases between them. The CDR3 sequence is CSVAGAQAFF. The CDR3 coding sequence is TGCAGCGTTGCGGGGGCGCAGGCTTTCTTT.

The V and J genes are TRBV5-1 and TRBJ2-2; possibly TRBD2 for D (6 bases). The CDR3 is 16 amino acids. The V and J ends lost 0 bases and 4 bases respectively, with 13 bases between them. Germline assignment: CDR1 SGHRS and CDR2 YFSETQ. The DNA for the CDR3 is TGCGCCAGCAGCTTGGGCGGGATAGCGGTCACCGGGGAGCTGTTTTTT. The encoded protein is CASSLGGIAVTGELFF.

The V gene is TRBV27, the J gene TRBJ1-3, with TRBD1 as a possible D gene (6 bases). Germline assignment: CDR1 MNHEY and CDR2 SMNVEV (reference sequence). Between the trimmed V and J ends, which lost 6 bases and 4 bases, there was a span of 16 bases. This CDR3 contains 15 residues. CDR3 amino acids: CASSPGGGSGNTIYF. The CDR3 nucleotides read TGTGCCAGCAGCCCCGGAGGGGGATCGGGAAACACCATATATTTT.

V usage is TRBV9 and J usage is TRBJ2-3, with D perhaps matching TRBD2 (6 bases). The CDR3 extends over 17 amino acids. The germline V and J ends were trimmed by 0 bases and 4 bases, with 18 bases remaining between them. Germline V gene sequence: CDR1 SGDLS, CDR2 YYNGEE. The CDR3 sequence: CASSVGGGGFVADTQYF. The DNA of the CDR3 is TGTGCCAGCAGCGTAGGGGGAGGAGGGTTTGTCGCAGATACGCAGTATTTT.

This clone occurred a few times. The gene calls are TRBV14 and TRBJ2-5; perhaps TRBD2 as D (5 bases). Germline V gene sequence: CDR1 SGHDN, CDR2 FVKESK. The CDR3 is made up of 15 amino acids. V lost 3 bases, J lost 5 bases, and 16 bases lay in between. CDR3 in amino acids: CASSHFDPTGETQYF. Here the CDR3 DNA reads TGTGCCAGCAGCCATTTCGATCCTACGGGGGAGACCCAGTACTTC.

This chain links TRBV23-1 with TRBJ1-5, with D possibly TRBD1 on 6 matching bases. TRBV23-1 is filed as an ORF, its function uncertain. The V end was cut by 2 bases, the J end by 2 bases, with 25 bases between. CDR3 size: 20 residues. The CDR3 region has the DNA TGCGCCAGCAGTCAACCTGAGATTACGGACAGCGCTAGGTGCAATCAGCCCCAGCATTTT. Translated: CASSQPEITDSARCNQPQHF.

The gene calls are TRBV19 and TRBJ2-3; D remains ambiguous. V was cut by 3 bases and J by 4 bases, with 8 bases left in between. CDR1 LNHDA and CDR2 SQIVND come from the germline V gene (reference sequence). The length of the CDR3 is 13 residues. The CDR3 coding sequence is TGTGCCAGTAGTATGGGATTAGCAGATACGCAGTATTTT. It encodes CASSMGLADTQYF.

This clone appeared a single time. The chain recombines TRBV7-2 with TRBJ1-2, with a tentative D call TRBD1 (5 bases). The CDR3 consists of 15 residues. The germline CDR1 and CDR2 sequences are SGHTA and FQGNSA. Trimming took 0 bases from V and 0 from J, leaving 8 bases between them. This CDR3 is CASSLAGAPNYGYTF. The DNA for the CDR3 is TGTGCCAGCAGCTTAGCCGGGGCCCCTAACTATGGCTACACCTTC.

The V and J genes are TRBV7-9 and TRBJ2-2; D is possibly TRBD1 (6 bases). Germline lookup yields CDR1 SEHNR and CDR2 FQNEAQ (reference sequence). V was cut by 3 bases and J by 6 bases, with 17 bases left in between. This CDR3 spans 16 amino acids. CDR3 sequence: CASSLIQGSLPGELFF. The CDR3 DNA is TGTGCCAGCAGCTTGATTCAGGGGTCCCTTCCCGGGGAGCTGTTTTTT.

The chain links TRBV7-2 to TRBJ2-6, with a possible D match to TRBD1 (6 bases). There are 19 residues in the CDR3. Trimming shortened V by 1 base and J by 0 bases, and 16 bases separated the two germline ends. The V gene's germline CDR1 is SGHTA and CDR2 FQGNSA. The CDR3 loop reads CASSLERTATNSGANVLTF. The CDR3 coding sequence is TGTGCCAGCAGCTTAGAGAGGACAGCGACCAACTCTGGGGCCAACGTCCTGACTTTC.

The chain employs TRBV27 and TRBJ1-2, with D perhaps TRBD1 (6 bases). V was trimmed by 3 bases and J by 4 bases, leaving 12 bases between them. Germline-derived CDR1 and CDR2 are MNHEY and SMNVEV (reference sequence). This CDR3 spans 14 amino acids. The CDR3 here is CASSFQGFGYGYTF. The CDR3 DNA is TGTGCCAGCAGTTTCCAGGGGTTCGGCTATGGCTACACCTTC.

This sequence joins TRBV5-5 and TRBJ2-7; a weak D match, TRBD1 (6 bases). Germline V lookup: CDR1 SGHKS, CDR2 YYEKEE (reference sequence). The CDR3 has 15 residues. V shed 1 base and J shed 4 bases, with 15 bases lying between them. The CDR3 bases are TGTGCCAGCAGCTTGATAGTAGGGGGACGTTACGAGCAGTACTTC. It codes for CASSLIVGGRYEQYF.

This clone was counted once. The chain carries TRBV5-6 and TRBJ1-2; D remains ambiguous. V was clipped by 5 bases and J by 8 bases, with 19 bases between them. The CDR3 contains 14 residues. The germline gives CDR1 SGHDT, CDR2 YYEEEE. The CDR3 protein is CASRVRIGQTGYTF. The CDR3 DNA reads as TGTGCCAGCAGAGTAAGGATAGGGCAGACCGGCTACACCTTC. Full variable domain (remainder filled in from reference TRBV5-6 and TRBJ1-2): DAGVTQSPTHLIKTRGQQVTLRCSPKSGHDTVSWYQQALGQGPQFIFQYYEEEERQRGNFPDRFSGHQFPNYSSELNVNALLLGDSALYLCASRVRIGQTGYTFGSGTRLTVV.

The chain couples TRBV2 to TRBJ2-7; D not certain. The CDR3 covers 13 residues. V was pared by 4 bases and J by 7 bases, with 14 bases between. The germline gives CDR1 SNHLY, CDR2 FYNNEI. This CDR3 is CASSAERTGEQYF. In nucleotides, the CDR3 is TGTGCCAGCAGTGCTGAAAGAACTGGGGAGCAGTACTTC.

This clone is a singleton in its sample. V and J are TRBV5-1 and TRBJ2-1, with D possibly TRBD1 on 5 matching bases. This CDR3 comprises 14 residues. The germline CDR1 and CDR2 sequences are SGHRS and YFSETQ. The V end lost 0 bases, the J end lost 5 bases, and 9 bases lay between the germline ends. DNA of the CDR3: TGCGCCAGCAGCTTGGGGGGCGCGGACAATGAGCAGTTCTTC. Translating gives CASSLGGADNEQFF.

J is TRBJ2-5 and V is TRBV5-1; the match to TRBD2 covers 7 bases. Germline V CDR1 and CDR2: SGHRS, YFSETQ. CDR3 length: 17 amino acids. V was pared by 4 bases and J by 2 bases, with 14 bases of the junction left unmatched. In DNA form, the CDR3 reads TGCGCCAGCAGCACGGTAGCGGGCGGTGCCCCACAAGAGACCCAGTACTTC. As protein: CASSTVAGGAPQETQYF.